This entry features one T cell receptor beta chain sequence. No antigen is known for it. The length of the CDR3 is 13 residues. Germline-derived CDR1 and CDR2 are GTSNPN and SVGIG (reference sequence). Trimming took 2 bases from V and 4 from J, leaving 6 bases between them. The sample comes from a study of T cell repertoires in ileal Crohn's disease. Overall study context: The M0 sample came from the inflamed ileal portion of the resected specimen.

Libraries were prepared by immunoSEQ multiplex PCR; TCRdb keeps only in-frame clonotypes and omits some of them. The repertoire holds about 14,000 clones, more than 60% seen once, with approximately 15% in the top ten. Study-level results: High-frequency clones were more common in sorted CD8 than CD4 cells. Every patient over 26.8% clonality showed endoscopic recurrence. Compared with non-smokers, active smokers at surgery showed more clonal expansions.

Noted time point: inflamed ileum from the surgical specimen. V is TRBV30 and J is TRBJ1-6; no definite D call. The TCR comes from an adult with Crohn's disease. Specimen: ileal tissue. CDR3 nucleotide sequence: TGTGCCTGGAGTCCTGGTTATAATTCACCCCTCCACTTT. Protein sequence: CAWSPGYNSPLHF.